The source of this TCR beta chain is a study of blood T cell repertoires in COVID-19. Germline V lookup: CDR1 SGHNT, CDR2 YYREEE (reference sequence). The CDR3 has 12 residues. With 1 base removed from V and 4 bases from J, the gap between germline ends came to 6 bases. Some clones are missing from TCRdb's copy, which holds only in-frame ones; the method was immunoSEQ multiplex PCR. This sample yields over 250,000 clones, of which roughly 86% are seen a single time; 0.75% to 1% belongs to the top ten. This clone was seen just once. The sequencing sample was made of PBMCs or T cells enriched from blood (not recorded which). The rearrangement uses TRBV5-4 and TRBJ2-7; D is unclear. This clonotype was sampled from a woman in her thirties who had recovered from COVID-19. The CDR3 loop reads CASSLYPYEQYF. CDR3 coding DNA: TGTGCCAGCAGCTTGTATCCGTACGAGCAGTACTTC.